The 2 T cell receptor beta chains listed next were all sequenced from one sample in a study of blood T cell repertoires in COVID-19. TCRdb's table, derived via immunoSEQ multiplex PCR, lists solely in-frame clones and lacks some. The data contain approximately 250,000 clones, around 83% of them singletons. Material for sequencing was peripheral blood. The source is a woman aged 40 to 55 who had recovered from COVID-19.

The chain uses TRBV14 and TRBJ1-1, with 8 bases lining up with TRBD1. This CDR3 is 15 amino acids long. The germline V gene encodes CDR1 SGHDN and CDR2 FVKESK. J gave up 1 base and V 6 bases, and 7 bases lay outside the gene matches. The CDR3 DNA sequence: TGTGCCAGCAGACAGACCGGGACAGGGAACACTGAAGCTTTCTTT. Its protein product is CASRQTGTGNTEAFF.

The chain couples TRBV6-5 to TRBJ1-5; D unresolved. V lost 5 bases, J lost 6 bases, and 14 bases lay in between. The CDR3 runs to 14 residues. Germline-derived CDR1 and CDR2 are MNHEY and SVGAGI. The CDR3 DNA reads as TGTGCCAGCAGTAGTGGAGCCCGGGGTCAGCCCCAGCATTTT. This codes for CASSSGARGQPQHF.